This entry lists 14 T cell receptor beta chains sequenced from one sample in a study of T cell responses to AZD1222 COVID-19 vaccine. Libraries were prepared by immunoSEQ multiplex PCR; TCRdb keeps only in-frame clonotypes and omits some of them. The sample yields around 74,000 clones, under 95% seen once. The source material was peripheral blood, sampled on day 0 of MenACWY control vaccination. All receptors derive from an adult in good health.

The CDR3 reads CATSRGVYGYTF. In nucleotides, the CDR3 is TGTGCCACCAGCAGAGGAGTCTATGGCTACACCTTC. The gene calls are TRBV15 and TRBJ1-2; D not certain. The CDR3 spans 12 residues. Germline V gene sequence: CDR1 LNHNV, CDR2 YYDKDF (reference sequence). Deletions cut 1 base from V and 4 bases from J, with 4 bases between.

This sequence joins TRBV11-2 and TRBJ2-7; D might be TRBD1 (5 bases). The germline CDR1 and CDR2 sequences are SGHAT and FQNNGV. Trimming took 5 bases from V and 3 from J, leaving 14 bases between them. The CDR3 extends over 14 amino acids. The CDR3 coding sequence is TGTGCCAGCAGCCCCGAAGGGGTCGTCTACGAGCAGTACTTC. Amino acid sequence: CASSPEGVVYEQYF.

In its sample, this clone was seen many times. V gene TRBV28 combines with J gene TRBJ1-1, with D uncertain. The V gene lost 6 bases and the J gene lost 1 base, with 6 bases spanning the gap. CDR3 length: 12 residues. Germline CDR1 is MDHEN and CDR2 is SYDVKM. For the CDR3, the DNA is TGTGCCAGCAGCTTAGAGAACACTGAAGCTTTCTTT. Its protein product is CASSLENTEAFF. Based on the CDR3 plus reference TRBV28 and TRBJ1-1, the full variable domain is DVKVTQSSRYLVKRTGEKVFLECVQDMDHENMFWYRQDPGLGLRLIYFSYDVKMKEKGDIPEGYSVSREKKERFSLILESASTNQTSMYLCASSLENTEAFFGQGTRLTVV.

This sequence joins TRBV28 and TRBJ2-7; the D gene is possibly TRBD1 (6 bases). Germline CDR1 and CDR2: MDHEN and SYDVKM. The CDR3 covers 14 residues. The V end lost 6 bases, the J end lost 0 bases, and 12 bases lay between the germline ends. CDR3 nucleotides: TGTGCCAGCAGCGGACAGCCGCTCTCCTACGAGCAGTACTTC. As protein: CASSGQPLSYEQYF.

The chain has TRBV5-4 and TRBJ2-7; no firm D call. This CDR3 spans 14 amino acids. The V and J ends lost 1 base and 5 bases respectively, with 13 bases between them. Germline V lookup: CDR1 SGHNT, CDR2 YYREEE (reference sequence). The CDR3 bases are TGTGCCAGCAGCTTGAAACTTCTTTCCGACGAGCAGTACTTC. The encoded protein is CASSLKLLSDEQYF.

This rearrangement joins TRBV7-9 to TRBJ2-7, with 7 positions matching TRBD2. The germline V gene encodes CDR1 SEHNR and CDR2 FQNEAQ (reference sequence). Losses at the gene ends were 4 bases for V and 3 bases for J; bases not matched to a gene: 9. The CDR3 covers 15 residues. Written as DNA, the CDR3 is TGTGCCAGCAGCTCCGGAACGGGGGGTTACTACGAGCAGTACTTC. This translates into CASSSGTGGYYEQYF.

The chain carries TRBV7-9 and TRBJ1-4; 10 bases are a match to TRBD1. CDR1 SEHNR and CDR2 FQNEAQ come from the germline V gene (reference sequence). The CDR3 covers 15 residues. Unmatched junction bases numbered 5, after V lost 5 bases and J lost 5 bases. The CDR3 spells CASSALGQGNEKLFF. In DNA, the CDR3 is TGTGCCAGCAGCGCACTGGGACAGGGGAATGAAAAACTGTTTTTT.

The V gene is TRBV4-1, the J gene TRBJ2-1; 7 bases line up with TRBD2. Losses at the gene ends were 1 base for V and 4 bases for J; bases not matched to a gene: 10. The CDR3 is made up of 17 amino acids. Germline loops: CDR1 MGHRA, CDR2 YSYEKL. The CDR3 sequence: CASSQVWAGVSYNEQFF. CDR3 DNA: TGCGCCAGCAGCCAAGTATGGGCGGGAGTGTCTTACAATGAGCAGTTCTTC.

This clone was seen just once. The J gene is TRBJ2-3, the V gene TRBV20-1; the match to TRBD2 covers 8 bases. Trimming at V came to 3 bases and at J to 1 base, leaving 3 bases not matched to a gene. The CDR3 runs 14 residues. Per the germline V gene, CDR1 is DFQATT and CDR2 is SNEGSKA (reference sequence). This CDR3 reads CSASRGGGTDTQYF. In nucleotides, the CDR3 is TGCAGTGCTAGTCGGGGGGGCGGCACAGATACGCAGTATTTT.

This sequence joins TRBV25-1 and TRBJ2-7, with TRBD2 matching over 12 bases. J gave up 7 bases and V 4 bases, and 2 bases lay outside the gene matches. The V gene's germline CDR1 is MGHDK and CDR2 SYGVNS. The CDR3 length is 13 residues. This CDR3 reads CASSGLAGVEQYF. The CDR3, as DNA: TGTGCCAGCAGTGGACTAGCGGGAGTTGAGCAGTACTTC.

This chain links TRBV2 with TRBJ1-2; D may be TRBD1 (5 bases). The CDR3 loop spans 14 amino acids. V was shortened by 4 bases and J by 2 bases, with 11 bases between the two germline ends. Germline loops: CDR1 SNHLY, CDR2 FYNNEI. The DNA of the CDR3 is TGTGCCAGCAGTGCGGGGGGGACGAACTATGGCTACACCTTC. It codes for CASSAGGTNYGYTF.

The V gene is TRBV10-2, the J gene TRBJ2-7; D might be TRBD2 (6 bases). This CDR3 region has 13 residues. The germline gives CDR1 WSHSY, CDR2 SAAADI. Trimming took off 4 bases at V and 7 bases at J, with 14 bases between the two ends. The CDR3 DNA reads TGCGCCAGCAGTGTGGGGGGTTCGGGGGAGCAGTACTTC. It yields the protein CASSVGGSGEQYF.

The chain combines TRBV5-1 with TRBJ2-5, with D unresolved. Trimming shortened V by 3 bases and J by 1 base, and 10 bases separated the two germline ends. This CDR3 spans 14 amino acids. Germline V gene sequence: CDR1 SGHRS, CDR2 YFSETQ. The CDR3 DNA reads TGCGCCAGCAGCTCGGGTCAGCTCCAAGAGACCCAGTACTTC. Translation gives CASSSGQLQETQYF.

The gene calls are TRBV28 and TRBJ2-7, with a weak D call TRBD2 (6 bases). The CDR3 totals 14 residues. Per germline, CDR1 MDHEN and CDR2 SYDVKM. V dropped 6 bases and J dropped 0 bases, with 12 bases sitting between them. The CDR3 loop is CASSTLGGSYEQYF. Written as DNA, the CDR3 is TGTGCCAGCAGCACTCTGGGGGGCTCCTACGAGCAGTACTTC.